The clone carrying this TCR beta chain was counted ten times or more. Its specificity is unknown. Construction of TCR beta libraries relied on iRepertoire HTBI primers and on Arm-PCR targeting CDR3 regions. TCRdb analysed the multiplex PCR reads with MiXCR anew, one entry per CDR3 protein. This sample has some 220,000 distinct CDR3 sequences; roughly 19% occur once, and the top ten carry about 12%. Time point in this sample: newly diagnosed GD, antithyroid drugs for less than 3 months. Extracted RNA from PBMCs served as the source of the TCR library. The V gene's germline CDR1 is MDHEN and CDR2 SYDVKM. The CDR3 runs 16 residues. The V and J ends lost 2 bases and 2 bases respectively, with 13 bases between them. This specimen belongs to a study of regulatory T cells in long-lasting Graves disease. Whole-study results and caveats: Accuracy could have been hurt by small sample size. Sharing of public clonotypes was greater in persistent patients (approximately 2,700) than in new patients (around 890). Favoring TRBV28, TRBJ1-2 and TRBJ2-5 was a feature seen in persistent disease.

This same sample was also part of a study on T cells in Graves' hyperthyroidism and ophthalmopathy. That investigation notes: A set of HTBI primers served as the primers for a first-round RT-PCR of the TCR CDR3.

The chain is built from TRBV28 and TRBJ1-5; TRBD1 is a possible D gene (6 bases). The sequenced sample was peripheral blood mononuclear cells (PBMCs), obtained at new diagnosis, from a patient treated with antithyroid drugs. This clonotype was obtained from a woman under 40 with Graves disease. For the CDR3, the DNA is TGTGCCAGCAGTTTAATGGGGGCTGGGGGCAATCAGCCCCAGCATTTT. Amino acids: CASSLMGAGGNQPQHF.